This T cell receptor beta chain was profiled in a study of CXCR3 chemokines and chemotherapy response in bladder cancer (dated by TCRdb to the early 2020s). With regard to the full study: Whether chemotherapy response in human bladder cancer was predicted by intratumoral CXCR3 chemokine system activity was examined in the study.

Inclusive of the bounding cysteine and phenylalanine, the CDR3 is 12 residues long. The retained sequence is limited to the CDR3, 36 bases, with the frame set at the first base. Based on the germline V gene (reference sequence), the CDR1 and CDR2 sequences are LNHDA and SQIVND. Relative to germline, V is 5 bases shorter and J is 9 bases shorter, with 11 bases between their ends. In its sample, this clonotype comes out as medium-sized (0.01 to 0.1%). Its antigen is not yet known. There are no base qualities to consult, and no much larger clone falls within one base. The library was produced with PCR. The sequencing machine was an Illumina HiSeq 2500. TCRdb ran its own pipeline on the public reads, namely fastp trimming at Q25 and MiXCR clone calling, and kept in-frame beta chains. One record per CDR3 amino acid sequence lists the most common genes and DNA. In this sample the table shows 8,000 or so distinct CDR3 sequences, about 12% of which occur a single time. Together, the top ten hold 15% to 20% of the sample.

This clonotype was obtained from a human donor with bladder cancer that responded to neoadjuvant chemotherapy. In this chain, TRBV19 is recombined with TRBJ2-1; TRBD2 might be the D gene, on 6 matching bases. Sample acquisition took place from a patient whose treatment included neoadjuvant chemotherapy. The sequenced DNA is TGTGCCAGTAGTCGAGCCGGGGGTGAGCAGTTCTTC. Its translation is CASSRAGGEQFF.